The 21 T cell receptor beta chains reported below all come from one sample, sequenced in a study of blood T cell repertoires in COVID-19. The table came from immunoSEQ multiplex PCR; TCRdb's copy has only in-frame clones and leaves some out. The table includes 150,000 to 200,000 clones, around 80% detected once. What was sequenced was peripheral blood. The source is a woman in her seventies with COVID-19, enrolled during active disease.

The CDR3 loop is CASSSDRANSPLHF. CDR3 nucleotides: TGCGCCAGCAGTTCCGACAGGGCCAATTCACCCCTCCACTTT. The chain has TRBV5-1 and TRBJ1-6, with 7 bases that match TRBD1. The V gene end was trimmed by 5 bases and the J gene end by 7 bases; junction bases not matched to a gene: 6. Germline lookup yields CDR1 SGHRS and CDR2 YFSETQ. This CDR3 comprises 14 residues.

The table lists this clone with a count of one. The rearrangement uses TRBV6-4 and TRBJ1-1, with D tentatively TRBD1 (5 bases). Per the germline V gene, CDR1 is MRHNA and CDR2 is SNTAGT. Deletions cut 6 bases from V and 4 bases from J, with 12 bases between. The CDR3 contains 13 residues. In DNA form, the CDR3 reads TGTGCCAGCAGCGGAGACAGTTCCACTGAAGCTTTCTTT. It specifies CASSGDSSTEAFF.

The V call is TRBV5-1, the J call TRBJ2-3; D is perhaps TRBD1 (5 bases). The CDR3 covers 15 residues. Germline lookup yields CDR1 SGHRS and CDR2 YFSETQ. V was clipped by 3 bases and J by 2 bases, with 13 bases between them. The DNA of the CDR3 is TGCGCCAGCAGCTCAAGGGGTGGGCTCACAGATACGCAGTATTTT. It is translated as CASSSRGGLTDTQYF.

This clone was seen only once. The J gene is TRBJ2-7, the V gene TRBV27, with 7 bases matching TRBD1. The length of the CDR3 is 15 residues. After removal of 3 bases from V and 6 bases from J, the junction contained 11 bases not matched to a gene. CDR1 and CDR2 (germline): MNHEY, SMNVEV (reference sequence). The CDR3 DNA sequence: TGTGCCAGCAGTTTCATCCAGGGGGTCATAACCGAGCAGTACTTC. Its protein is CASSFIQGVITEQYF.

The V call is TRBV6-5, the J call TRBJ2-7, with TRBD2 as a possible D gene (5 bases). V lost 5 bases and J 0 bases, leaving 5 bases between the germline ends. Germline CDR1 and CDR2: MNHEY and SVGAGI. This CDR3 has 12 residues. The CDR3 sequence is CASSRDSYEQYF. Here the CDR3 DNA reads TGTGCCAGCAGTCGGGACTCCTACGAGCAGTACTTC.

The chain has TRBV12-5 and TRBJ2-6; D is possibly TRBD1 (7 bases). Trimming took off 5 bases at V and 2 bases at J, with 10 bases between the two ends. The V gene's germline CDR1 is LGHNT and CDR2 FRNRAP. This CDR3 spans 15 amino acids. The CDR3 bases are TGTGCTAGTGGTCCCAGGGGGGCTGGGGCCAACGTCCTGACTTTC. It specifies CASGPRGAGANVLTF.

The chain recombines TRBV19 with TRBJ1-2; D is uncertain. This CDR3 region has 13 residues. CDR1 and CDR2 from the germline V gene are LNHDA and SQIVND (reference sequence). Trimming removed 8 bases at V and 7 bases at J, with 17 bases between. The CDR3 DNA reads as TGTGCCAGTCACGAAGGAGGGTTGGGTGGCTACACCTTC. Translation: CASHEGGLGGYTF.

The chain carries TRBV2 and TRBJ2-1; D not certain. Germline V gives CDR1 SNHLY, CDR2 FYNNEI. The CDR3 runs 15 residues. V gave up 7 bases and J gave up 7 bases, with 20 bases separating them. DNA of the CDR3: TGTGCCAGCAACGCTGCGGCGCGGCTGTCAAATGAGCAGTTCTTC. As protein: CASNAAARLSNEQFF.

The V and J genes are TRBV27 and TRBJ2-2; 7 nucleotides line up with TRBD2. Germline assignment: CDR1 MNHEY and CDR2 SMNVEV (reference sequence). V dropped 3 bases and J dropped 6; count of bases not matched to a gene: 1. The CDR3 loop spans 13 amino acids. CDR3 protein: CASSFRGAGELFF. CDR3 sequence (DNA): TGTGCCAGCAGTTTCCGGGGGGCCGGGGAGCTGTTTTTT.

The V gene is TRBV5-6, the J gene TRBJ2-2, with TRBD2 identical over 11 bases. The V gene end was trimmed by 5 bases and the J gene end by 1 base; junction bases not matched to a gene: 4. Germline values: CDR1 SGHDT, CDR2 YYEEEE. CDR3 length: 16 residues. The DNA of the CDR3 is TGTGCCAGCAGTAAAGGACTAGCGGGGAACACCGGGGAGCTGTTTTTT. Residues: CASSKGLAGNTGELFF.

This chain links TRBV5-1 with TRBJ1-1; 7 nucleotides agree with TRBD1. Germline-derived CDR1 and CDR2 are SGHRS and YFSETQ. V dropped 2 bases and J dropped 0; count of bases not matched to a gene: 4. The CDR3 spans 15 residues. CDR3: CASSFTGAMNTEAFF. The CDR3 DNA is TGCGCCAGCAGCTTTACAGGGGCTATGAACACTGAAGCTTTCTTT.

The chain couples TRBV2 to TRBJ1-1; no clear D gene. Germline CDR1 SNHLY, CDR2 FYNNEI. Trimming pared 4 bases from V and 7 bases from J, leaving 4 bases between. This CDR3 spans 10 amino acids. CDR3 DNA: TGTGCCAGCAGTGTCGGTGAAGCTTTCTTT. Residues: CASSVGEAFF.

J is TRBJ2-2 and V is TRBV19; D ambiguous. Germline assignment: CDR1 LNHDA and CDR2 SQIVND (reference sequence). V lost 3 bases and J 3 bases, leaving 11 bases between the germline ends. The CDR3 sequence is 15 residues long. This CDR3 is CASSIRLSDTGELFF. CDR3 in DNA: TGTGCCAGTAGTATTAGGTTGAGCGACACCGGGGAGCTGTTTTTT.

This chain connects TRBV9 to TRBJ2-1, with TRBD1 identical over 9 bases. Germline trimming cut 0 bases from V and 6 bases from J; bases unmatched to any gene: 19. The germline V gene encodes CDR1 SGDLS and CDR2 YYNGEE. The CDR3 extends over 20 amino acids. The CDR3 DNA sequence: TGTGCCAGCAGCGTAGTCGGCGAGAATTATCCGGGACAGGGTCTCAATGAGCAGTTCTTC. Residues: CASSVVGENYPGQGLNEQFF. Together with reference TRBV9 and TRBJ2-1, the CDR3 gives the full variable domain: DSGVTQTPKHLITATGQRVTLRCSPRSGDLSVYWYQQSLDQGLQFLIQYYNGEERAKGNILERFSAQQFPDLHSELNLSSLELGDSALYFCASSVVGENYPGQGLNEQFFGPGTRLTVL.

This clone was seen a few times. The chain uses TRBV3-1 (or the pseudogene TRBV3-2) and TRBJ1-5; unclear D gene. Deletions cut 0 bases from V and 6 bases from J, with 9 bases between. Germline lookup yields CDR1 LGHDT and CDR2 YNNKEL (reference sequence). This CDR3 spans 14 amino acids. The CDR3 DNA sequence: TGTGCCAGCAGCCAAGAGAGGGCCTCTCAGCCCCAGCATTTT. Its protein product is CASSQERASQPQHF.

As for this clone: Within the sample, other DNA sequences also encode this same CDR3. The J gene is TRBJ1-5, the V gene TRBV19; no firm D call. This CDR3 has 13 amino acids. CDR1 is LNHDA, CDR2 SQIVND, per germline (reference sequence). V was trimmed by 0 bases and J by 6 bases, leaving 6 bases between them. The CDR3 loop reads CASSIDRGQPQHF. The CDR3 bases are TGTGCCAGTAGTATAGATCGGGGTCAGCCCCAGCATTTT.

The V call is TRBV20-1, the J call TRBJ2-1, with 8 bases identical to TRBD2. Per germline, CDR1 DFQATT and CDR2 SNEGSKA (reference sequence). V shed 3 bases and J 2 bases; nucleotides not matched to a gene: 3. This CDR3 is built from 14 residues. The CDR3 DNA is TGCAGTGCTAGTAGCGGGGCCCCCTACAATGAGCAGTTCTTC. Protein product: CSASSGAPYNEQFF.

The chain has TRBV7-2 and TRBJ2-2; 11 nucleotides agree with TRBD2. V lost 0 bases to trimming and J lost 7 bases; unmatched junction nucleotides: 4. The germline gives CDR1 SGHTA, CDR2 FQGNSA. CDR3 length: 16 residues. This chain's CDR3 is CASSLASGRARGELFF. CDR3 nucleotides: TGTGCCAGCAGCTTAGCTAGCGGGAGGGCCCGCGGGGAGCTGTTTTTT.

The chain employs TRBV7-9 and TRBJ2-7, with D perhaps matching TRBD1 (6 bases). This CDR3 region has 15 residues. Germline V CDR1 and CDR2: SEHNR, FQNEAQ (reference sequence). The V end lost 4 bases, the J end lost 1 base, and 14 bases lay between the germline ends. CDR3 coding DNA: TGTGCCAGCAGCTCTTGGACAGATAATTCCTACGAGCAGTACTTC. Protein sequence: CASSSWTDNSYEQYF.

The gene calls are TRBV3-1 (or the pseudogene TRBV3-2) and TRBJ1-3; the D gene is possibly TRBD1 (5 bases). The CDR3 totals 15 residues. Trimming took off 5 bases at V and 1 base at J, with 12 bases between the two ends. CDR1 LGHDT and CDR2 YNNKEL come from the germline V gene (reference sequence). CDR3 in DNA: TGTGCCAGCAGCTTCACGGACACGTCTGGAAACACCATATATTTT. Its protein is CASSFTDTSGNTIYF.

This chain joins TRBV7-3 and TRBJ2-2; 8 nucleotides agree with TRBD2. The CDR3 consists of 16 residues. The V gene's germline CDR1 is SGHTA and CDR2 FQGTGA. The trim removed 5 bases at V and 1 base at J, leaving 6 bases unmatched. CDR3 loop: CASSPQAGVNTGELFF. CDR3 in DNA: TGTGCCAGCAGCCCACAAGCGGGAGTGAACACCGGGGAGCTGTTTTTT.